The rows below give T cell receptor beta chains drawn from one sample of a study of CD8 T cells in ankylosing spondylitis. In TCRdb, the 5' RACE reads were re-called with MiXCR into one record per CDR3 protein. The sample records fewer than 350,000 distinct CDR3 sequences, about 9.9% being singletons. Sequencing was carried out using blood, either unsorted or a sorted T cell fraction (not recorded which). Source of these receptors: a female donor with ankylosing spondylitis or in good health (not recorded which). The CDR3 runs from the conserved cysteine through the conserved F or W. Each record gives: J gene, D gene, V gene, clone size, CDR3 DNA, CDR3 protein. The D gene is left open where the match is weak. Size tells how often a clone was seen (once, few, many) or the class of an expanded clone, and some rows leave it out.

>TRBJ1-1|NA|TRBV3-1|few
TGTGCCAGCAGCCAGGCGAAGGGAAGCACTGAAGCTTTCTTT
CASSQAKGSTEAFF
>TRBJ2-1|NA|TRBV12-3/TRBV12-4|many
TGTGCCAGCAGTTTACCCCAGGGTTACAATGAGCAGTTCTTC
CASSLPQGYNEQFF
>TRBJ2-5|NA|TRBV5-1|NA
TGCGCCAGCAGCTTGGACGGGACGAGATATCAAGAGACCCAGTACTTC
CASSLDGTRYQETQYF
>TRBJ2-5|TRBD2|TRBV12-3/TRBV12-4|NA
TGTGCCAGCAAAGGTAGCGGGGTACAAGAGACCCAGTACTTC
CASKGSGVQETQYF
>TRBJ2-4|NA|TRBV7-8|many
TGTGCCAGCAGCTTATATTCGCAATTGGACATTCAGTACTTC
CASSLYSQLDIQYF
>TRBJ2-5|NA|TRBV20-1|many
TGCAGTGCTCCCCGTGGGCTGCAAGAGACCCAGTACTTC
CSAPRGLQETQYF
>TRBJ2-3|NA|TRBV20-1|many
TGCACCCCGGTGGACAGACGCACAGATACGCAGTATTTT
CTPVDRRTDTQYF
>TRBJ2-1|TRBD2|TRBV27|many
TGTGCCAGCAGTGTCCCAGCGGGGGGGCCGAATGAGCAGTTCTTC
CASSVPAGGPNEQFF
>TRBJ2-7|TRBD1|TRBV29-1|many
TGCAGCGTGGTGGGACAGGGGTTCAACGAGCAGTACTTC
CSVVGQGFNEQYF
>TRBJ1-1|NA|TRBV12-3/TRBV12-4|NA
TGTGCCAGCAGTTTGGGGTCCGGGACAGAAGCTTTCTTT
CASSLGSGTEAFF
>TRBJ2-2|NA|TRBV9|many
TGTGCCAGCAGCCCCCAGATGCGGGTTGGGGAGCTGTTTTTT
CASSPQMRVGELFF
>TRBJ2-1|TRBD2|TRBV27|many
TGTGCCAGCAGTTCCGGGACTAGCGGCAATGAGCAGTTCTTC
CASSSGTSGNEQFF
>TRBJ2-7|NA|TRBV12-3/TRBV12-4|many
TGTGCCAGCAGTTTTCGCTCTTCCACATACGAGCAGTACTTC
CASSFRSSTYEQYF
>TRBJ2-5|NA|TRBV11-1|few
TGTGCCAGCAGCCCCGGACGGGATTCCTACGAGACCCAGTACTTC
CASSPGRDSYETQYF
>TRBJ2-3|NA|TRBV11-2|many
TGTGCCAGCAGCTTGGGGCCGGACCATCTCACAGATACGCAGTATTTT
CASSLGPDHLTDTQYF
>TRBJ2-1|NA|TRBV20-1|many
TGCAGTGCTAGAGATCCCATAATCTCCTACAATGAGCAGTTCTTC
CSARDPIISYNEQFF
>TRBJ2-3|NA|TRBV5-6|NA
TGTGCCAGCAGCGTGGGCCAGACATATACGCAGTATTTT
CASSVGQTYTQYF
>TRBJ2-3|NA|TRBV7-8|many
TGTGCCAGCAGCTTACGGCCCGGGACCGGAGATACGCAGTATTTT
CASSLRPGTGDTQYF
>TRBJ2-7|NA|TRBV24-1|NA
TGTGCCACCAGTGATCCCGTGCGGTACGAGCAGTACTTC
CATSDPVRYEQYF
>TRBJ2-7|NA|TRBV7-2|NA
TGTGCCATCAGCAAAGGGGCAGTTTACGAGCAGTACTTC
CAISKGAVYEQYF
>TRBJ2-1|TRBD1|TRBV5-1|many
TGCGCCAGCAACTACCCGGGACAGGGGCACAGTGAGCAGTTCTTC
CASNYPGQGHSEQFF
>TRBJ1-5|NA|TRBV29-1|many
TGCAGCGTTGATACCGGGCTCAATCAGCCCCAGCATTTT
CSVDTGLNQPQHF
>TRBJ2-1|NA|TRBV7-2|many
TGTGCCAGCACCATTTTTCCGAGAGGGGTATTATACAATGAGCAGTTCTTC
CASTIFPRGVLYNEQFF
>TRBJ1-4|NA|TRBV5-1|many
TGCGCCAGCAGCTTGGGTGGGGGCTCCAATGAAAAACTGTTTTTT
CASSLGGGSNEKLFF
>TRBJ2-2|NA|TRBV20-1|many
TGCAGTGCGTTGACGGTCGGGGAGCTGTTTTTT
CSALTVGELFF
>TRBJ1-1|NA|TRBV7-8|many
TGTGCCAGCTATCAAGGGGACACTGAAGCTTTCTTT
CASYQGDTEAFF
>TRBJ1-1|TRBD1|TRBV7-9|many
TGTGCCAGCAGAAGACAGGGTGGGCGTGAGAACACTGAAGCTTTCTTT
CASRRQGGRENTEAFF
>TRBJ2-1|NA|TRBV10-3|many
TGTGCCATCAGTGTAGTTCAGGGGAATAATGAGCAGTTCTTC
CAISVVQGNNEQFF
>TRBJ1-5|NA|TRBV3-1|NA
TGTGCCAGCAGCCACGGCCAGGGGCCCCAGCATTTT
CASSHGQGPQHF
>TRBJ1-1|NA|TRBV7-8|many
TGTGCCAGCAGCCCAGGCCTCGGAGGGTCTGAAGCTTTCTTT
CASSPGLGGSEAFF